The 26 T cell receptor beta chains below come from one sample, sequenced in a study of graft-versus-host responses after intestinal transplantation. Method: immunoSEQ multiplex PCR; TCRdb's copy keeps in-frame clones and lacks some. The sample includes 9,000 to 10,000 clones, 25% to 30% of them seen just once. The starting material was alloreactive CD4+ T cells from a mixed lymphocyte reaction culture, obtained before intestinal transplant. Noted subset: CFSE-low proliferating T cells sorted from approximately 6-day pre-transplant mixed lymphocyte reaction (GvH or HvG direction). The receptor set was obtained from a human patient who received an intestinal transplant.

This clone came up a few times. The chain has TRBV6-6 and TRBJ2-7, with 8 bases fitting TRBD1. Looked up from germline, CDR1 is MNHNY and CDR2 is SVGAGI (reference sequence). With V trimmed by 2 bases and J by 5 bases, 5 bases remained unmatched. The CDR3 sequence is 14 residues long. CDR3 DNA: TGTGCCAGCAGTTACGTGGACAGGGTCGACGAGCAGTACTTC. This sequence encodes CASSYVDRVDEQYF.

This rearrangement joins TRBV6-6 to TRBJ2-1; D gene uncertain. The CDR3 totals 13 residues. CDR1 is MNHNY and CDR2 is SVGAGI in the germline V gene (reference sequence). The V end lost 5 bases, the J end lost 5 bases, and 10 bases lay between the germline ends. The CDR3 loop reads CASSRSSNNEQFF. The CDR3 DNA reads as TGTGCCAGCAGTCGCTCGAGTAACAATGAGCAGTTCTTC.

This rearrangement joins TRBV9 to TRBJ2-1; 10 nucleotides align to TRBD2. The ends lost 4 bases at V and 12 bases at J; junction bases unmatched: 4. Germline V lookup: CDR1 SGDLS, CDR2 YYNGEE. This CDR3 has 12 residues. The CDR3: CASSTSGAGQFF. The CDR3 DNA is TGTGCCAGCAGCACTAGCGGGGCAGGGCAGTTCTTC.

J is TRBJ2-7 and V is TRBV30; D not resolved. Looked up from germline, CDR1 is GTSNPN and CDR2 is SVGIG (reference sequence). The CDR3 extends over 13 amino acids. V gave up 1 base and J gave up 2 bases, with 9 bases separating them. The CDR3 sequence: CAWSEGGTYEQYF. Written as DNA, the CDR3 is TGTGCCTGGAGTGAAGGCGGCACCTACGAGCAGTACTTC.

The chain couples TRBV20-1 to TRBJ2-1; D gene uncertain. This CDR3 is built from 11 residues. Looked up from germline, CDR1 is DFQATT and CDR2 is SNEGSKA (reference sequence). V was shortened by 4 bases and J by 10 bases, with 11 bases between the two germline ends. CDR3 nucleotides: TGCAGTGCTAAATCGCAGACAGAGCAGTTCTTC. It yields the protein CSAKSQTEQFF.

The chain carries TRBV5-1 and TRBJ1-2; D ambiguous. The CDR3 extends over 17 amino acids. V dropped 4 bases and J dropped 0 bases, with 19 bases sitting between them. Germline CDR1 is SGHRS and CDR2 is YFSETQ. This CDR3 reads CASSPSVYGATNYGYTF. As DNA, the CDR3 is TGCGCCAGCAGCCCCTCCGTTTATGGCGCTACTAACTATGGCTACACCTTC.

This clone has only a few counts. The chain couples TRBV28 to TRBJ1-5; D remains ambiguous. CDR1 and CDR2 (germline): MDHEN, SYDVKM. The CDR3 length is 11 residues. V was pared by 6 bases and J by 6 bases, with 6 bases between. The CDR3 region is CASRKGQPQHF. The CDR3 region has the DNA TGTGCCAGCAGGAAGGGTCAGCCCCAGCATTTT.

A single count supports this clone. The V and J genes are TRBV6-6 and TRBJ2-5; TRBD1 matches at 10 bases. V shed 2 bases, J shed 11 bases, and the junction held 11 bases outside the gene matches. This CDR3 has 15 amino acids. Germline V gives CDR1 MNHNY, CDR2 SVGAGI (reference sequence). This CDR3 reads CASSYGTGTGVEQYF. The CDR3 DNA reads TGTGCCAGCAGTTACGGCACCGGGACAGGGGTTGAGCAGTACTTC.

This clone showed up just a few times. The chain employs TRBV6-5 and TRBJ2-1; 9 positions agree with TRBD2. The CDR3 loop spans 14 amino acids. The junction had 9 bases not matched to a gene; V was cut back by 7 bases and J by 8 bases. In germline, CDR1 is MNHEY, CDR2 SVGAGI. CDR3 residues: CASTPGLAFHEQFF. The CDR3 DNA reads as TGTGCCAGCACCCCGGGACTAGCTTTCCATGAGCAGTTCTTC.

A word on this clone: A single base is all that separates this from a far larger clone, so a read error is likely. J is TRBJ2-7 and V is TRBV6-5; 7 nucleotides agree with TRBD1. The CDR3 length is 14 residues. The J segment lost 1 base and the V segment lost 5 bases, leaving 5 bases of the junction unmatched. The germline gives CDR1 MNHEY, CDR2 SVGAGI. CDR3 protein: CASSILTGSYEQYF. The DNA for the CDR3 is TGTGCCAGCAGTATTTTGACAGGGTCCTACGAGCAGTACTTC.

V gene TRBV27 combines with J gene TRBJ2-7; maybe TRBD1 (6 bases). This CDR3 is built from 12 residues. The V end was cut by 2 bases, the J end by 5 bases, with 7 bases between. From germline, CDR1 is MNHEY and CDR2 SMNVEV (reference sequence). The CDR3 sequence is CASSLTGNEQYF. CDR3 bases: TGTGCCAGCAGTTTAACAGGGAACGAGCAGTACTTC.

This clone ranks as medium-sized (0.01 to 0.1%). This chain joins TRBV5-1 and TRBJ2-7; no clear D. The CDR3 length is 15 residues. Trimming pared 0 bases from V and 5 bases from J, leaving 15 bases between. The V gene's germline CDR1 is SGHRS and CDR2 YFSETQ. In nucleotides, the CDR3 is TGCGCCAGCAGCTTGGGCGCCAGGTCTTCGGACGAGCAGTACTTC. Protein sequence: CASSLGARSSDEQYF. The full variable domain, in which reference TRBV5-1 and TRBJ2-7 provide the parts outside the CDR3, is KAGVTQTPRYLIKTRGQQVTLSCSPISGHRSVSWYQQTPGQGLQFLFEYFSETQRNKGNFPGRFSGRQFSNSRSEMNVSTLELGDSALYLCASSLGARSSDEQYFGPGTRLTVT.

This clone has a handful of counts. The chain recombines TRBV6-9 with TRBJ2-3; D gene uncertain. This CDR3 has 13 amino acids. V lost 2 bases, J lost 4 bases, and 7 bases lay in between. Germline V lookup: CDR1 MNHGY, CDR2 SVAAGI. The CDR3 DNA sequence: TGTGCCAGCAGTTATGTAGGCGCAGATACGCAGTATTTT. As protein: CASSYVGADTQYF.

There are a few counts of this clone. The chain employs TRBV27 and TRBJ2-5; no firm D call. Germline lookup yields CDR1 MNHEY and CDR2 SMNVEV (reference sequence). The CDR3 contains 15 residues. With 0 bases removed from V and 4 bases from J, the gap between germline ends came to 12 bases. CDR3 in DNA: TGTGCCAGCAGTTTATCGTTTGGGTTCTCAGAGACCCAGTACTTC. Its protein product is CASSLSFGFSETQYF.

The sample holds a few counts of this clone. The chain carries TRBV9 and TRBJ2-3, with no clear D. Per germline, CDR1 SGDLS and CDR2 YYNGEE. The CDR3 is 15 residues long. The ends were cut back, 0 bases at V and 0 bases at J, with 8 bases in the middle. DNA for the CDR3: TGTGCCAGCAGCGTAGGGTCGGGCAGCACAGATACGCAGTATTTT. Its protein is CASSVGSGSTDTQYF.

V and J are TRBV27 and TRBJ2-4; D is unresolved. CDR1 MNHEY and CDR2 SMNVEV come from the germline V gene (reference sequence). Between the trimmed V and J ends, which lost 8 bases and 8 bases, there was a span of 16 bases. This CDR3 spans 13 amino acids. The CDR3 nucleotides are TGTGCCAGCGGGCCTACGGCGGCATACATTCAGTACTTC. Translated, it gives CASGPTAAYIQYF.

CDR3: CASSLAPGGGRAGEQYF. The CDR3 coding sequence is TGTGCCAGCAGCTTAGCGCCGGGGGGCGGGAGGGCTGGGGAGCAGTACTTC. The chain couples TRBV7-6 to TRBJ2-7, with 9 nucleotides matching TRBD2. Germline CDR1 reads SGHVS; CDR2 reads FNYEAQ. The trim removed 0 bases at V and 7 bases at J, leaving 13 bases unmatched. The CDR3 extends over 17 amino acids.

V is TRBV6-5 and J is TRBJ2-2; 7 bases line up with TRBD2. Trimming removed 6 bases from V and 7 bases from J; junction bases left unmatched: 5. This CDR3 is built from 13 residues. CDR1 and CDR2 from the germline V gene are MNHEY and SVGAGI. Here the CDR3 reads CASRAGEGGELFF. The CDR3 DNA sequence: TGTGCCAGCAGGGCGGGAGAGGGCGGGGAGCTGTTTTTT.

This clone was detected only a few times. The chain joins TRBV7-6 to TRBJ2-5; no reliable D call. The CDR3 sequence is 14 residues long. The V end lost 1 base, the J end lost 1 base, and 7 bases lay between the germline ends. CDR1 and CDR2 (germline): SGHVS, FNYEAQ. This CDR3 is CASSLGPRQETQYF. The DNA for the CDR3 is TGTGCCAGCAGCTTAGGACCCCGCCAAGAGACCCAGTACTTC.

This clone was detected only once. The chain recombines TRBV5-1 with TRBJ1-1; TRBD1 agrees at 8 bases. Trimming took 2 bases from V and 4 from J; bases not matched to a gene: 10. Per the germline V gene, CDR1 is SGHRS and CDR2 is YFSETQ. This CDR3 is built from 16 residues. The CDR3 loop is CASSLWTGMGVTEAFF. In DNA, the CDR3 is TGCGCCAGCAGCTTATGGACAGGGATGGGGGTCACTGAAGCTTTCTTT.

This clone is classed as medium-sized (0.01 to 0.1%). The J gene is TRBJ2-7, the V gene TRBV7-9; 7 positions agree with TRBD2. The germline gives CDR1 SEHNR, CDR2 FQNEAQ (reference sequence). The length of the CDR3 is 15 residues. Trimming removed 2 bases from V and 2 bases from J; junction bases left unmatched: 6. The DNA of the CDR3 is TGTGCCAGCAGCTTATACTCTAGCGGCCCCTACGAGCAGTACTTC. Its protein is CASSLYSSGPYEQYF.

The chain joins TRBV19 to TRBJ1-5, with a possible D match to TRBD1 (5 bases). This CDR3 is built from 15 residues. Deletions cut 7 bases from V and 2 bases from J, with 15 bases between. The germline V gene has CDR1 LNHDA and CDR2 SQIVND (reference sequence). CDR3 amino acids: CASTPRGEGNQPQHF. As DNA, the CDR3 is TGTGCCAGTACCCCGAGAGGGGAGGGCAATCAGCCCCAGCATTTT.

The CDR3, as DNA: TGTGCCACCAGCAGACCCTTGGGGGGCGGATACAATGAGCAGTTCTTC. This encodes CATSRPLGGGYNEQFF. The chain employs TRBV15 and TRBJ2-1; D tentatively reads TRBD1 or TRBD2 (6 bases each). The CDR3 spans 16 residues. The germline V gene encodes CDR1 LNHNV and CDR2 YYDKDF (reference sequence). The V gene lost 2 bases and the J gene lost 4 bases, with 15 bases spanning the gap.

The chain uses TRBV27 and TRBJ2-7; 8 bases are a match to TRBD1. CDR1 and CDR2 (germline): MNHEY, SMNVEV (reference sequence). The CDR3 runs 12 residues. After removal of 6 bases from V and 5 bases from J, the junction contained 3 bases not matched to a gene. The CDR3 is CASSRQGNEQYF. DNA for the CDR3: TGTGCCAGCAGCCGACAGGGGAACGAGCAGTACTTC.

V gene TRBV29-1 combines with J gene TRBJ2-5; maybe TRBD2 (5 bases). V was shortened by 6 bases and J by 3 bases, with 17 bases between the two germline ends. The CDR3 contains 14 residues. Germline V gives CDR1 SQVTM, CDR2 ANQGSEA. Here the CDR3 DNA reads TGCAGCGTAGGGTCAGCCTTCGGGGAAGAGACCCAGTACTTC. Translation: CSVGSAFGEETQYF.

This chain joins TRBV5-6 and TRBJ2-7; the match to TRBD2 covers 13 bases. The J segment lost 4 bases and the V segment lost 3 bases, leaving 7 bases of the junction unmatched. The CDR3 is 16 residues long. Germline V CDR1 and CDR2: SGHDT, YYEEEE. Here the CDR3 DNA reads TGTGCCAGCAGCTCCCGGACTAGCGGGAGATGGTACGAGCAGTACTTC. It codes for CASSSRTSGRWYEQYF.